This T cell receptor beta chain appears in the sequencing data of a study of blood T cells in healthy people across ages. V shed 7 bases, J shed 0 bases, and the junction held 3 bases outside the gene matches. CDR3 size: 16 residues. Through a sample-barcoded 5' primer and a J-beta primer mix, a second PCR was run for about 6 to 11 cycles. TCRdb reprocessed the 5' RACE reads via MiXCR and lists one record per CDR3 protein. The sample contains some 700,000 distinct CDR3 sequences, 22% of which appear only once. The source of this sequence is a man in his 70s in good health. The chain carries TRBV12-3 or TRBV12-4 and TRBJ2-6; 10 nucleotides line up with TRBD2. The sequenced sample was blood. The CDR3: CASTLAGTSGANVLTF. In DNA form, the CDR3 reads TGTGCCAGCACACTAGCGGGGACCTCTGGGGCCAACGTCCTGACTTTC.